This T cell receptor beta chain stems from a study of blood T cells in healthy people across ages. This clonotype occurred many times. Its antigen is not known. General study findings and limits: Age advanced and TCR beta diversity per million T cells fell, roughly linearly.

From germline, CDR1 is SGDLS and CDR2 YYNGEE. The CDR3 extends over 14 amino acids. The V gene end was trimmed by 5 bases and the J gene end by 3 bases; junction bases not matched to a gene: 4. For the second PCR, which ran for roughly 7 to 11 cycles, a sample-barcoded 5' primer and a J-beta primer mix were used. Using its own MiXCR run on the 5' RACE reads, TCRdb lists one record per CDR3 protein. This repertoire shows over 1,200,000 distinct CDR3 sequences, approximately 60% found once; its top ten account for 6.5% to 8.5%. Isolating PBMCs gave at least 6 million of these cells per sample. The chain recombines TRBV9 with TRBJ2-2; TRBD1 matches 7 bases. Material: blood. The clonotype comes from a man in his late teens or twenties in good health. CDR3 loop: CASSGDRDTGELFF. CDR3 bases: TGTGCCAGCAGTGGGGACAGAGACACCGGGGAGCTGTTTTTT.